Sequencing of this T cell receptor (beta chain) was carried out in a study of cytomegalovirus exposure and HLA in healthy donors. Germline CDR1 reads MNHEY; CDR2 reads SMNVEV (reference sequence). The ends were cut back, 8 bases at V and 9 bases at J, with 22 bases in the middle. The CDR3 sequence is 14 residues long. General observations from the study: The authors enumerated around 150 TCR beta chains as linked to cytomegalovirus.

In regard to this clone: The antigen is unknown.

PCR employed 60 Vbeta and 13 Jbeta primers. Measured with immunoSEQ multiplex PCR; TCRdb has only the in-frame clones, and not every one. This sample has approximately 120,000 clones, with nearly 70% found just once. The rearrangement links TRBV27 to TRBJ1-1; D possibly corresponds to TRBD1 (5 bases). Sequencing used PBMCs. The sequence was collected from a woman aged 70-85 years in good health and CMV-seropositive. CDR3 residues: CASAISSGLGQAFF. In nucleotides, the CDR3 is TGTGCCAGCGCTATCTCATCGGGACTCGGGCAAGCTTTCTTT.